These 32 T cell receptor beta chains originate from one sample sequenced in a study of identical twins (dated by TCRdb to the mid-2010s). The library was produced with 5' RACE. These reads were obtained on an Illumina HiSeq 2000. The public reads were run again by TCRdb, first through fastp at Q25 and then through MiXCR, and only productive beta chains were kept. When rows share a CDR3 protein, they turn into one entry using the most common DNA and genes. Recorded for this sample are about 200,000 distinct CDR3 sequences; approximately 10% of them occurred a single time. About 9% of the sample goes to the ten largest clones. The sample taken for sequencing was memory T cells sorted from blood. Sample cell subset or site, as interpreted from the label and publication: CD45RO+ enriched T cells. These receptors all stem from a man in his fifties in good health.

V and J are TRBV6-5 and TRBJ1-4; D call uncertain. V lost 0 bases and J lost 6, with 8 bases in between. The CDR3 runs 14 residues. CDR1 is MNHEY, CDR2 SVGAGI, per germline. CDR3 loop: CASSYSGADEKLFF. Here the CDR3 DNA reads TGTGCCAGCAGTTACTCAGGCGCCGATGAAAAACTGTTTTTT.

This chain's CDR3 is CATGTGGTDTQYF. CDR3 in DNA: TGCGCCACCGGGACAGGGGGCACAGATACGCAGTATTTT. The chain recombines TRBV10-2 with TRBJ2-3, with 10 bases matching TRBD1. CDR1 and CDR2 (germline): WSHSY, SAAADI. V was pared by 10 bases and J by 1 base, with 2 bases of the junction left unmatched. The CDR3 is 13 residues long.

This clonotype was seen ten or more times. This chain joins TRBV20-1 and TRBJ2-1; D is uncertain. Germline loops: CDR1 DFQATT, CDR2 SNEGSKA (reference sequence). The CDR3 has 14 amino acids. V was clipped by 5 bases and J by 0 bases, with 11 bases between them. The DNA of the CDR3 is TGCAGTGCTGACGACACAACCTCCTACAATGAGCAGTTCTTC. Protein sequence: CSADDTTSYNEQFF.

This clonotype was seen repeatedly, ten times or more. This sequence joins TRBV12-3 or TRBV12-4 and TRBJ2-7; 8 bases map to TRBD1. The V and J ends lost 5 bases and 4 bases, in that order; junction bases with no gene match: 4. This CDR3 region has 13 residues. CDR3 bases: TGTGCCAGCAGTGCCGACAGGGGTTACGAGCAGTACTTC. Translating gives CASSADRGYEQYF.

To note about this clonotype: This clone may be a read error of a much larger clone one base away. The chain uses TRBV4-3 and TRBJ2-3; D might be TRBD2 (5 bases). CDR1 and CDR2 (germline): LGHNA, YSLEER. The CDR3 has 14 amino acids. The V end lost 0 bases, the J end lost 4 bases, and 8 bases lay between the germline ends. The CDR3 coding sequence is TGCGCCAGCAGCCAAGACGCGAGGGCAGATACGCAGTATTTT. The encoded protein is CASSQDARADTQYF.

This clonotype has ten or more counts. The chain carries TRBV6-1 and TRBJ1-6; no reliable D call. Per germline, CDR1 MNHNS and CDR2 SASEGT. The CDR3 runs 17 residues. Trimming left V 7 bases short and J 0 bases short, with 16 bases between. In DNA form, the CDR3 reads TGTGCCAGCAACTCCGGGCCGAAGAGCTCCTATAATTCACCCCTCCACTTT. It translates to CASNSGPKSSYNSPLHF.

This clonotype showed up many times. The chain is built from TRBV27 and TRBJ1-5, with a possible D match to TRBD1 (5 bases). The CDR3 contains 15 residues. The germline V gene encodes CDR1 MNHEY and CDR2 SMNVEV (reference sequence). V was clipped by 6 bases and J by 1 base, with 13 bases between them. The CDR3 bases are TGTGCCAGCAGCCAAGGGGCAGCCAGCAATCAGCCCCAGCATTTT. Its translation is CASSQGAASNQPQHF.

This sequence joins TRBV7-6 and TRBJ2-2; the D gene could be TRBD1 or TRBD2 (6 bases each). This CDR3 region has 15 residues. Germline-derived CDR1 and CDR2 are SGHVS and FNYEAQ. Trimming removed 5 bases from V and 7 bases from J, with 17 bases in between. CDR3 sequence (DNA): TGTGCCAGCAGCACCCAAGGGGGGTTTGACGGGGAGCTGTTTTTT. Translation gives CASSTQGGFDGELFF.

This chain connects TRBV4-2 to TRBJ2-3; possible D gene TRBD2, 6 bases. Looked up from germline, CDR1 is LGHNA and CDR2 is YNFKEQ. The CDR3 runs to 17 residues. Trimming removed 0 bases at V and 0 bases at J, with 13 bases between. This CDR3 reads CASSQDTAGSSTDTQYF. CDR3 nucleotide sequence: TGTGCCAGCAGCCAAGATACCGCGGGATCTAGCACAGATACGCAGTATTTT.

About this clonotype itself: Germline and junction disagree at one end, which may indicate a read error. The V gene is TRBV4-1, the J gene TRBJ1-1; a weak D match, TRBD1 (5 bases). The V gene's germline CDR1 is MGHRA and CDR2 YSYEKL. The CDR3 is made up of 16 amino acids. The CDR3 DNA sequence: TGCGCCAGCAGCCAAAGTCAGGGTTTGGGGAACACTGAAGCTTTTTTT. It yields the protein CASSQSQGLGNTEAFF.

This clonotype was observed a handful of times. The chain is built from TRBV4-2 and TRBJ2-2; D not certain. V lost 3 bases, J lost 4 bases, and 9 bases lay in between. Germline-derived CDR1 and CDR2 are LGHNA and YNFKEQ. The CDR3 contains 14 residues. The chain's CDR3 is CASSQLWSTGELFF. The CDR3, as DNA: TGTGCCAGCAGCCAGCTCTGGAGCACCGGGGAGCTGTTTTTT.

The V gene is TRBV28, the J gene TRBJ2-7, with D perhaps TRBD1 or TRBD2 (5 bases each). With 6 bases removed from V and 1 base from J, the gap between germline ends came to 22 bases. The V gene's germline CDR1 is MDHEN and CDR2 SYDVKM. This CDR3 is built from 17 residues. CDR3 in amino acids: CASRSGTRGVASYEQYF. Here the CDR3 DNA reads TGTGCCAGCAGATCCGGGACCCGGGGTGTTGCATCCTACGAGCAGTACTTC.

This chain joins TRBV12-3 or TRBV12-4 and TRBJ1-5; no definite D call. V was trimmed by 2 bases and J by 1 base, leaving 6 bases between them. This CDR3 is 14 amino acids long. CDR3 nucleotides: TGTGCCAGCAGTTTATTGGCGAGCAATCAGCCCCAGCATTTT. Its protein is CASSLLASNQPQHF.

The chain couples TRBV2 to TRBJ2-5; D may match TRBD1 or TRBD2 (5 bases each). V was trimmed by 6 bases and J by 4 bases, leaving 18 bases between them. CDR1 is SNHLY and CDR2 is FYNNEI in the germline V gene. CDR3 length equals 15 residues. CDR3 sequence reads: CASSKQDTRGETQYF. The CDR3 DNA sequence: TGTGCCAGCAGCAAACAGGACACCCGGGGAGAGACCCAGTACTTC.

The V gene is TRBV5-1, the J gene TRBJ1-2, with 10 nucleotides matching TRBD1. CDR1 is SGHRS and CDR2 is YFSETQ in the germline V gene. With 3 bases clipped from V and 3 bases from J, the junction kept 5 bases outside the gene matches. The CDR3 sequence is 15 residues long. DNA of the CDR3: TGCGCCAGCAGCTCGACAGGGGGCCCCGACTATGGCTACACCTTC. Amino acid sequence: CASSSTGGPDYGYTF.

The rearrangement uses TRBV7-2 and TRBJ1-3; D is ambiguous. V lost 5 bases, J lost 6 bases, and 20 bases lay in between. There are 16 residues in the CDR3. CDR1 and CDR2 from the germline V gene are SGHTA and FQGNSA. CDR3 residues: CASSLVPGNPPNTIYF. CDR3 nucleotide sequence: TGTGCCAGCAGCCTAGTCCCCGGGAACCCGCCAAACACCATATATTTT.

There are a few counts of this clonotype. The V call is TRBV3-1, the J call TRBJ2-3; unclear D gene. From germline, CDR1 is LGHDT and CDR2 YNNKEL (reference sequence). V was clipped by 0 bases and J by 2 bases, with 9 bases between them. The CDR3 length is 15 residues. This chain's CDR3 is CASSQEFPTTDTQYF. In nucleotides, the CDR3 is TGTGCCAGCAGCCAAGAATTCCCGACCACAGATACGCAGTATTTT.

The V and J genes are TRBV20-1 and TRBJ1-3, with TRBD1 identical over 8 bases. The ends lost 3 bases at V and 4 bases at J; junction bases unmatched: 11. The CDR3 covers 16 residues. From germline, CDR1 is DFQATT and CDR2 SNEGSKA (reference sequence). The CDR3 DNA reads as TGCAGTGCTAGGGACCACAACAGGGGGTGGGGAAACACCATATATTTT. It encodes CSARDHNRGWGNTIYF.

V and J are TRBV6-5 and TRBJ2-5; TRBD1 might be the D (6 bases). Germline lookup yields CDR1 MNHEY and CDR2 SVGAGI. Trimming removed 2 bases from V and 4 bases from J, with 14 bases in between. CDR3 length: 15 residues. The CDR3, as DNA: TGTGCCAGCAGTTACGGAATGACAGGAATAGAGACCCAGTACTTC. Translated, it gives CASSYGMTGIETQYF.

As regards this clonotype: One end of the junction is discordant with germline, which a read error may explain. The gene calls are TRBV18 and TRBJ1-1, with 10 nucleotides matching TRBD1. The CDR3 sequence is 14 residues long. CDR1 is KGHSH and CDR2 is LQKENI in the germline V gene. The DNA of the CDR3 is TGTACCAGCTCACCTTGGACAGGGGGCACTGAAGCTTTCTTT. Translated: CTSSPWTGGTEAFF.

This clonotype has ten or more counts. The V gene is TRBV7-9, the J gene TRBJ1-5; tentative D call: TRBD1 (5 bases). Between the trimmed V and J ends, which lost 3 bases and 5 bases, there was a span of 11 bases. CDR3 size: 14 residues. Germline CDR1 and CDR2: SEHNR and FQNEAQ (reference sequence). CDR3 DNA: TGTGCCAGCAGCTTTGGGGGGATCGATCAGCCCCAGCATTTT. Its translation is CASSFGGIDQPQHF.

CDR3 in DNA: TGCGCCAGCAGCGCGCGAGGCGGGGGGTTCACCGGGGAGCTGTTTTTT. Protein product: CASSARGGGFTGELFF. V is TRBV5-1 and J is TRBJ2-2, with 8 bases matching TRBD2. V lost 4 bases to trimming and J lost 4 bases; unmatched junction nucleotides: 9. Germline V lookup: CDR1 SGHRS, CDR2 YFSETQ. This CDR3 is built from 16 residues.

The chain combines TRBV6-5 with TRBJ2-7, with 12 bases fitting TRBD1. The V gene end was trimmed by 2 bases and the J gene end by 3 bases; junction bases not matched to a gene: 2. Germline lookup yields CDR1 MNHEY and CDR2 SVGAGI. The CDR3 loop spans 15 amino acids. The DNA of the CDR3 is TGTGCCAGCAGTTACCGGGACAGGGGGCTCTACGAGCAGTACTTC. Translation gives CASSYRDRGLYEQYF.

This clonotype was seen ten or more times. The chain uses TRBV10-3 and TRBJ2-5; D gene unclear. This CDR3 region has 13 residues. Germline V gene sequence: CDR1 ENHRY, CDR2 SYGVKD. V was trimmed by 4 bases and J by 1 base, leaving 7 bases between them. This chain's CDR3 is CAISGNFQETQYF. The CDR3 DNA is TGTGCCATCAGTGGTAACTTCCAAGAGACCCAGTACTTC.

The V and J genes are TRBV6-1 and TRBJ2-5, with 9 bases identical to TRBD1. CDR1 and CDR2 from the germline V gene are MNHNS and SASEGT. The CDR3 extends over 16 amino acids. V lost 6 bases and J lost 5; bases outside the gene matches: 13. The CDR3 loop reads CASRPGLRDRVETQYF. CDR3 sequence (DNA): TGTGCCAGCAGACCTGGACTCCGGGACAGGGTCGAGACCCAGTACTTC.

V and J are TRBV5-1 and TRBJ2-1; TRBD2 agrees at 7 bases. Per the germline V gene, CDR1 is SGHRS and CDR2 is YFSETQ. V lost 3 bases to trimming and J lost 8 bases; unmatched junction nucleotides: 14. This CDR3 has 16 residues. The CDR3 sequence: CASSSPIAGLGDEQFF. In DNA, the CDR3 is TGCGCCAGCAGCTCCCCTATAGCGGGTTTGGGGGATGAGCAGTTCTTC.

This clonotype occurred many times. The J gene is TRBJ2-3, the V gene TRBV11-2; possibly TRBD1 for D (6 bases). There are 16 residues in the CDR3. Between the trimmed V and J ends, which lost 5 bases and 8 bases, there was a span of 23 bases. The germline V gene encodes CDR1 SGHAT and CDR2 FQNNGV. The CDR3: CASSTARAVRQVTQYF. The CDR3, as DNA: TGTGCCAGCAGCACAGCGAGGGCAGTTAGACAGGTTACGCAGTATTTT.

The V call is TRBV20-1, the J call TRBJ2-7, with 7 bases identical to TRBD1. Unmatched junction bases numbered 7, after V lost 6 bases and J lost 2 bases. The germline gives CDR1 DFQATT, CDR2 SNEGSKA (reference sequence). The CDR3 loop spans 13 amino acids. The CDR3 loop is CSAETGRTYEQYF. The CDR3 DNA is TGCAGTGCAGAGACAGGGCGTACCTACGAGCAGTACTTC.

This clonotype was observed a few times. The chain is built from TRBV12-3 or TRBV12-4 and TRBJ2-1, with D uncertain. The length of the CDR3 is 12 residues. The V end was cut by 6 bases, the J end by 6 bases, with 9 bases between. The CDR3 DNA follows: TGTGCCAGCAGCGTTCCGGGCAATGAGCAGTTCTTC. It encodes CASSVPGNEQFF.

This clonotype was detected ten times or more. CDR3 DNA: TGCGCCAGCAGCCAAGATGAGGGGCCCGGGGAGCTGTTTTTT. Translated: CASSQDEGPGELFF. This chain links TRBV4-3 with TRBJ2-2; D is perhaps TRBD1 or TRBD2 (5 bases each). V was trimmed by 0 bases and J by 6 bases, leaving 8 bases between them. The germline gives CDR1 LGHNA, CDR2 YSLEER. There are 14 residues in the CDR3.

The rearrangement links TRBV7-9 to TRBJ2-2; 7 bases map to TRBD1. V lost 1 base and J lost 6; bases outside the gene matches: 8. Germline CDR1 and CDR2: SEHNR and FQNEAQ (reference sequence). The CDR3 is 16 residues long. The CDR3 region is CASSLGGGVGSGELFF. The CDR3 region has the DNA TGTGCCAGCAGCTTAGGAGGGGGCGTAGGATCCGGGGAGCTGTTTTTT.

At least ten counts were recorded for this clonotype. Written as DNA, the CDR3 is TGTGCCAGCAGCTTAGGACTGACGAGCTCCTACGAGCAGTACTTC. Protein: CASSLGLTSSYEQYF. The chain uses TRBV11-2 and TRBJ2-7; D not resolved. The CDR3 totals 15 residues. Trimming left V 1 base short and J 0 bases short, with 10 bases between. Looked up from germline, CDR1 is SGHAT and CDR2 is FQNNGV.